The 7 T cell receptor beta chains below come from one sample, sequenced in a study of cytomegalovirus exposure and HLA in healthy donors. PCR primers comprised 60 Vbeta and 13 Jbeta primers. Assay used: immunoSEQ multiplex PCR; TCRdb lists only in-frame clones, some missing. Of roughly 140,000 clones listed, over 75% were seen once; the top ten hold 2% to 3%. The sequenced sample consisted of PBMCs. The receptors derive from a male donor in good health and CMV-seronegative.

The CDR3 DNA sequence: TGTGCCAGCAGCGGACAGACAGCGGCGACCCCATACAATGAGCAGTTCTTC. Translating it yields CASSGQTAATPYNEQFF. This chain links TRBV7-9 with TRBJ2-1; D might be TRBD1 (6 bases). V lost 5 bases and J lost 4, with 21 bases in between. This CDR3 comprises 17 residues. Germline lookup yields CDR1 SEHNR and CDR2 FQNEAQ (reference sequence).

The chain links TRBV14 to TRBJ1-1; tentative D call: TRBD1 (5 bases). The germline V gene encodes CDR1 SGHDN and CDR2 FVKESK. V gave up 5 bases and J gave up 5 bases, with 12 bases separating them. The CDR3 runs 13 residues. CDR3 bases: TGTGCCAGCAGCGGGGCCGGGGGGACTGAAGCTTTCTTT. This translates into CASSGAGGTEAFF. The complete variable domain, with remaining parts taken from reference TRBV14 and TRBJ1-1, reads EAGVTQFPSHSVIEKGQTVTLRCDPISGHDNLYWYRRVMGKEIKFLLHFVKESKQDESGMPNNRFLAERTGGTYSTLKVQPAELEDSGVYFCASSGAGGTEAFFGQGTRLTVV.

This chain joins TRBV27 and TRBJ1-5; D ambiguous. Germline CDR1 reads MNHEY; CDR2 reads SMNVEV (reference sequence). The CDR3 extends over 12 amino acids. V shed 6 bases and J shed 3 bases, with 6 bases lying between them. The CDR3 DNA reads as TGTGCCAGCAGCAAAAACAATCAGCCCCAGCATTTT. Encoded protein: CASSKNNQPQHF.

The rearrangement links TRBV4-1 to TRBJ2-7; D might be TRBD1 (5 bases). The germline V gene has CDR1 MGHRA and CDR2 YSYEKL. The CDR3 contains 14 residues. Trimming removed 4 bases at V and 0 bases at J, with 10 bases between. Here the CDR3 DNA reads TGCGCCAGCAGCCTTACAGGTGTCTCCTACGAGCAGTACTTC. Protein product: CASSLTGVSYEQYF.

This chain joins TRBV7-8 and TRBJ2-5, with D possibly TRBD1 on 6 matching bases. The CDR3 covers 15 residues. Germline V gene lookup returns CDR1 SGHVS and CDR2 FQNEAQ. Trimming removed 5 bases from V and 2 bases from J, with 15 bases in between. CDR3 nucleotide sequence: TGTGCCAGCAGCCCCCCCCGGGACACTCAAGAGACCCAGTACTTC. Protein: CASSPPRDTQETQYF.

This clone turned up a few times. The chain combines TRBV7-9 with TRBJ2-2, with no clear D. The CDR3 is 14 amino acids. The germline CDR1 and CDR2 sequences are SEHNR and FQNEAQ (reference sequence). Between the trimmed V and J ends, which lost 6 bases and 3 bases, there was a span of 11 bases. CDR3 in DNA: TGTGCCAGCAGTCGTACAGAATACACCGGGGAGCTGTTTTTT. Protein sequence: CASSRTEYTGELFF.

A few counts support this clone. The CDR3 DNA is TGTGCCAGCAGTTACAGTGGCGGGAGCTCTGGAAACACCATATATTTT. Protein: CASSYSGGSSGNTIYF. The rearrangement joins TRBV6-5 to TRBJ1-3; no firm D call. The CDR3 totals 16 residues. The germline gives CDR1 MNHEY, CDR2 SVGAGI. With 2 bases removed from V and 0 bases from J, the gap between germline ends came to 11 bases.